These T cell receptor beta chains were read from a single sample in a study of cytomegalovirus exposure and HLA in healthy donors. Data came from immunoSEQ multiplex PCR; TCRdb stores just in-frame clones and leaves some out. The table has about 100,000 clones, more than 60% seen once. The sequenced sample consisted of PBMCs. These receptors originate from a woman aged 18-30 years in good health and CMV-seropositive. CDR3s include the opening cysteine and the closing phenylalanine or tryptophan. The D gene is left open where the match is weak. Size is omitted from some rows. Given values are once, few, many or a class for expanded clones.

v_call: TRBV7-9; d_call: TRBD2; clone_size: -; j_call: TRBJ2-5; cdr3_nt: TGTGCCAGCAGCAAGGGACTAGCGGGGGGAGAGACCCAGTACTTC; cdr3_aa: CASSKGLAGGETQYF
v_call: TRBV11-2; d_call: TRBD1; clone_size: -; j_call: TRBJ1-1; cdr3_nt: TGTGCCAGCAGCCTCAGGACAGGGGCGAACACTGAAGCTTTCTTT; cdr3_aa: CASSLRTGANTEAFF
v_call: TRBV6-5; d_call: -; clone_size: -; j_call: TRBJ1-2; cdr3_nt: TGTGCCAGCAGTTCTTCAGGGGTAGGGATTCAGGGCTACACCTTC; cdr3_aa: CASSSSGVGIQGYTF
v_call: TRBV4-3; d_call: -; clone_size: few; j_call: TRBJ1-2; cdr3_nt: TGCGCCAGCAGCCAAGATTCACAGGGAAGGGGCTACACCTTC; cdr3_aa: CASSQDSQGRGYTF
v_call: TRBV9; d_call: -; clone_size: few; j_call: TRBJ1-5; cdr3_nt: TGTGCCAGCAGCCCCGGCTCAGGCAAGCCCCAGCATTTT; cdr3_aa: CASSPGSGKPQHF
v_call: TRBV4-1; d_call: -; clone_size: -; j_call: TRBJ1-5; cdr3_nt: TGCGCCAGCAGCCAACCGGCGACGCAGGAGCCCCAGCATTTT; cdr3_aa: CASSQPATQEPQHF
v_call: TRBV27; d_call: -; clone_size: few; j_call: TRBJ1-1; cdr3_nt: TGTGCCAGCAGTTTCCTCTCTCCAGGTGAAGCTTTCTTT; cdr3_aa: CASSFLSPGEAFF
v_call: TRBV2; d_call: -; clone_size: few; j_call: TRBJ2-3; cdr3_nt: TGTGCCAGCAGTGTTAAGTGGGAGCACCCAGATACGCAGTATTTT; cdr3_aa: CASSVKWEHPDTQYF
v_call: TRBV5-4; d_call: TRBD1; clone_size: few; j_call: TRBJ2-7; cdr3_nt: TGTGCCAGCAGCTTGGGGCCCGGGACAGGGTTTGGGGAGCAGTACTTC; cdr3_aa: CASSLGPGTGFGEQYF
v_call: TRBV18; d_call: TRBD1; clone_size: -; j_call: TRBJ2-7; cdr3_nt: TGTGCCAGCTCACCGACAGGGGGGTCCTACGAGCAGTACTTC; cdr3_aa: CASSPTGGSYEQYF
v_call: TRBV7-2; d_call: -; clone_size: -; j_call: TRBJ2-7; cdr3_nt: TGTGCCAGCAGCCCGGCAAGCGCCTACGAGCAGTACTTC; cdr3_aa: CASSPASAYEQYF
v_call: TRBV5-4; d_call: TRBD2; clone_size: -; j_call: TRBJ2-2; cdr3_nt: TGTGCCAGCAGCTCGCGAGAAAGCGGGGCTACCGGGGAGCTGTTTTTT; cdr3_aa: CASSSRESGATGELFF
v_call: TRBV6-5; d_call: -; clone_size: -; j_call: TRBJ2-5; cdr3_nt: TGTGCCAGCAGTTACTCGTTCCTCAGGGGCGGAGAGACCCAGTACTTC; cdr3_aa: CASSYSFLRGGETQYF
v_call: TRBV4-1; d_call: TRBD2; clone_size: few; j_call: TRBJ2-7; cdr3_nt: TGCGCCAGCAGCCAAGAGGGACTAGGAAACGAGCAGTACTTC; cdr3_aa: CASSQEGLGNEQYF
v_call: TRBV5-5; d_call: TRBD1; clone_size: few; j_call: TRBJ2-3; cdr3_nt: TGTGCCAGCAGCTTTCTGGGACAGGGAGATACGCAGTATTTT; cdr3_aa: CASSFLGQGDTQYF
v_call: TRBV30; d_call: -; clone_size: -; j_call: TRBJ1-4; cdr3_nt: TGTGCCTGGAGGGAGGCCGGACCGAATGAAAAACTGTTTTTT; cdr3_aa: CAWREAGPNEKLFF
v_call: TRBV5-4; d_call: -; clone_size: -; j_call: TRBJ2-5; cdr3_nt: TGTGCCAGCAGCTTGGTTGGCAGCCAAGAGACCCAGTACTTC; cdr3_aa: CASSLVGSQETQYF
v_call: TRBV29-1; d_call: -; clone_size: -; j_call: TRBJ2-7; cdr3_nt: TGCAGCGGGACAGACAGAGCCTACGAGCAGTACTTC; cdr3_aa: CSGTDRAYEQYF
v_call: TRBV6-5; d_call: -; clone_size: -; j_call: TRBJ2-1; cdr3_nt: TGTGCCAGCAGTGACCCGCGCAGCGTCGAGCAGTTCTTC; cdr3_aa: CASSDPRSVEQFF
v_call: TRBV5-1; d_call: -; clone_size: -; j_call: TRBJ1-2; cdr3_nt: TGCGCCAGGAAAGTCGGGACACCAATTAACTATGGCTACACCTTC; cdr3_aa: CARKVGTPINYGYTF
v_call: TRBV25-1; d_call: -; clone_size: -; j_call: TRBJ2-5; cdr3_nt: TGTGCCAGCAGTGAATGGCAGGGACAAGAGACCCAGTACTTC; cdr3_aa: CASSEWQGQETQYF
v_call: TRBV30; d_call: -; clone_size: -; j_call: TRBJ2-5; cdr3_nt: TGTGCCTGGACCCGGAGGAGGGCTGAGACCCAGTACTTC; cdr3_aa: CAWTRRRAETQYF
v_call: TRBV29-1; d_call: -; clone_size: few; j_call: TRBJ1-3; cdr3_nt: TGCAGCGGACAGAGCTCTGGAAACACCATATATTTT; cdr3_aa: CSGQSSGNTIYF
v_call: TRBV19; d_call: TRBD2; clone_size: -; j_call: TRBJ2-3; cdr3_nt: TGTGCCAGTAGCCCGGGACTAGCGGGAGTAGCAGATACGCAGTATTTT; cdr3_aa: CASSPGLAGVADTQYF
v_call: TRBV4-2; d_call: TRBD1; clone_size: -; j_call: TRBJ2-5; cdr3_nt: TGTGCCAGCAGCGAGGGACAGGGAGCTTTGGAGACCCAGTACTTC; cdr3_aa: CASSEGQGALETQYF
v_call: TRBV9; d_call: TRBD2; clone_size: -; j_call: TRBJ2-1; cdr3_nt: TGTGCCAGCAGCGTAGCTCGCCTAGCGGGAGAGCAGTTCTTC; cdr3_aa: CASSVARLAGEQFF
v_call: TRBV21-1; d_call: -; clone_size: -; j_call: TRBJ1-5; cdr3_nt: -; cdr3_aa: CASSKRVAGGISNQPQHF
v_call: TRBV28; d_call: -; clone_size: few; j_call: TRBJ1-1; cdr3_nt: TGTGCCAGCAGCCTAGGCGGAGGGCGGAACACTGAAGCTTTCTTT; cdr3_aa: CASSLGGGRNTEAFF
v_call: TRBV5-6; d_call: TRBD1; clone_size: -; j_call: TRBJ2-7; cdr3_nt: TGTGCCAGCAGCCCTTGGGCCAGGGGGCAAGGCGAGCAGTACTTC; cdr3_aa: CASSPWARGQGEQYF
v_call: TRBV7-9; d_call: -; clone_size: -; j_call: TRBJ2-7; cdr3_nt: TGTGCCAGCAGCTCCGGACAGGGACTAACCTACGAGCAGTACTTC; cdr3_aa: CASSSGQGLTYEQYF
v_call: TRBV6-6; d_call: -; clone_size: -; j_call: TRBJ1-2; cdr3_nt: TGTGCCAGCAGTTACGCCGGACAGCGAGACTATGGCTACACCTTC; cdr3_aa: CASSYAGQRDYGYTF
v_call: TRBV4-3; d_call: TRBD1; clone_size: once; j_call: TRBJ2-7; cdr3_nt: TGCGCCAGCAGCCAAGGATGGGACAGGGAAACCTACGAGCAGTACTTC; cdr3_aa: CASSQGWDRETYEQYF
v_call: TRBV19; d_call: -; clone_size: -; j_call: TRBJ1-1; cdr3_nt: TGTGCCAGTAGTATCGGCAGGGGCACTGAAGCTTTCTTT; cdr3_aa: CASSIGRGTEAFF
v_call: TRBV5-4; d_call: -; clone_size: few; j_call: TRBJ2-3; cdr3_nt: TGTGCCAGCAGCTTGTTTAGCGGAGGTAGCACAGATACGCAGTATTTT; cdr3_aa: CASSLFSGGSTDTQYF
v_call: TRBV30; d_call: -; clone_size: -; j_call: TRBJ2-3; cdr3_nt: TGTGCCTGGAGCCCGGGAGTGGGCCCAGATACGCAGTATTTT; cdr3_aa: CAWSPGVGPDTQYF
v_call: TRBV7-9; d_call: TRBD2; clone_size: -; j_call: TRBJ2-7; cdr3_nt: TGTGCCAGCAGCTCTGGACTAGAAGTATACGAGCAGTACTTC; cdr3_aa: CASSSGLEVYEQYF